The sequence of this T cell receptor (beta chain) was determined in a study of regulatory T cells in long-lasting Graves disease. Stated time point: newly diagnosed GD, antithyroid drugs for less than 3 months. From RNA extracted from PBMCs, the TCR library was made. iRepertoire HTBI primers and Arm-PCR of CDR3 regions built TCR beta libraries. Using its own MiXCR run on the multiplex PCR reads, TCRdb lists one record per CDR3 protein. The table has roughly 420,000 distinct CDR3 sequences, 16% seen once. CDR3 length: 13 amino acids. The ends were cut back, 5 bases at V and 4 bases at J, with 11 bases in the middle. Germline V gene sequence: CDR1 SGHTA, CDR2 FQGNSA. Only a few counts were recorded for this clonotype. In addition, the sample was reused for a study of T cells in Graves' hyperthyroidism and ophthalmopathy.

This chain uses TRBV7-2 with TRBJ1-2; TRBD1 might be the D (6 bases). The sequence was obtained from a woman aged 25 to 45 with Graves disease. The sequencing used peripheral blood mononuclear cells (PBMCs), collected at new diagnosis, from a patient treated with antithyroid drugs. The CDR3 coding sequence is TGTGCCAGCAGCATAGACAGGACCTATGGCTACACCTTC. Its protein is CASSIDRTYGYTF.